This TCR beta chain comes out of a study of blood T cell repertoires in COVID-19. Study as a whole: Samples came from the United States, Italy and Spain, spanning acute and convalescent COVID-19. PBMCs, B-cell-depleted T cells, or T cells provided the cDNA or gDNA that made up the material.

The repertoire was sequenced with immunoSEQ multiplex PCR; TCRdb's copy has only in-frame clones and lacks some. The table has around 350,000 clones, around nine tenths seen once. CDR3 length equals 17 residues. V was clipped by 4 bases and J by 1 base; unmatched bases: 4. Germline CDR1 is ENHRY and CDR2 is SYGVKD. The chain is built from TRBV10-3 and TRBJ2-2; 12 bases are a match to TRBD2. The material sequenced was peripheral blood. The TCR sequence derives from a human donor in a cohort sampled during active COVID-19. Written as DNA, the CDR3 is TGTGCCATCAGTGGTTCTAGCGGGGGGGTGAACACCGGGGAGCTGTTTTTT. It is translated as CAISGSSGGVNTGELFF.